This entry is about one TCR beta chain. What it binds is not known. Patients aged 18 to 65 had newly diagnosed hyperthyroidism that had lasted under 2 months. The CDR3 has 17 residues. Per germline, CDR1 SGHDN and CDR2 FVKESK. V gave up 3 bases and J gave up 6 bases, with 18 bases separating them. RNA transcripts served as the template for amplifying TCR beta CDR3 regions. First-round RT-PCR with HTBI primers amplified the TCR CDR3 region. TCRdb independently ran MiXCR on the multiplex PCR reads; one entry per CDR3 protein. The data contain hundreds of thousands of distinct CDR3 sequences, roughly 17% of them singletons. The data derive from a study of T cells in Graves' hyperthyroidism and ophthalmopathy. General study findings and limits: In validation, the model predicted ophthalmopathy. These predictions came a median about 6 months before onset. Peripheral blood also featured most of the thyroid clonotypes expanded above 0.001.

The origin of this receptor is a woman aged 18-29 years with Graves' hyperthyroidism. The source material was blood. The genes are TRBV14 and TRBJ1-6; no clear D. Here the CDR3 DNA reads TGTGCCAGCAGCCAGACCTCGCTGTGGGCCCTTAATTCACCCCTCCACTTT. It yields the protein CASSQTSLWALNSPLHF. Full variable domain (outside the CDR3, taken from reference TRBV14 and TRBJ1-6): EAGVTQFPSHSVIEKGQTVTLRCDPISGHDNLYWYRRVMGKEIKFLLHFVKESKQDESGMPNNRFLAERTGGTYSTLKVQPAELEDSGVYFCASSQTSLWALNSPLHFGNGTRLTVT.